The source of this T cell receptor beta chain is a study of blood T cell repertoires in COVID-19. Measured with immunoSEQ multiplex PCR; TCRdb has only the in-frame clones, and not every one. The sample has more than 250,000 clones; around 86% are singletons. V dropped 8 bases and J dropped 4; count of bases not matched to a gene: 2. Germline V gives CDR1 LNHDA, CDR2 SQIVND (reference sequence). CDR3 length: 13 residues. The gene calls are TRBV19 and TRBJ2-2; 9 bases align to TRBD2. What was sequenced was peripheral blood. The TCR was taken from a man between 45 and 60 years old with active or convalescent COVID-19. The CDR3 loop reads CASGGRATGELFF. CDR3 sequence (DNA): TGTGCCAGTGGCGGGAGGGCCACCGGGGAGCTGTTTTTT. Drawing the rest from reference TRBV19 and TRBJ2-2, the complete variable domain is DGGITQSPKYLFRKEGQNVTLSCEQNLNHDAMYWYRQDPGQGLRLIYYSQIVNDFQKGDIAEGYSVSREKKESFPLTVTSAQKNPTAFYLCASGGRATGELFFGEGSRLTVL.